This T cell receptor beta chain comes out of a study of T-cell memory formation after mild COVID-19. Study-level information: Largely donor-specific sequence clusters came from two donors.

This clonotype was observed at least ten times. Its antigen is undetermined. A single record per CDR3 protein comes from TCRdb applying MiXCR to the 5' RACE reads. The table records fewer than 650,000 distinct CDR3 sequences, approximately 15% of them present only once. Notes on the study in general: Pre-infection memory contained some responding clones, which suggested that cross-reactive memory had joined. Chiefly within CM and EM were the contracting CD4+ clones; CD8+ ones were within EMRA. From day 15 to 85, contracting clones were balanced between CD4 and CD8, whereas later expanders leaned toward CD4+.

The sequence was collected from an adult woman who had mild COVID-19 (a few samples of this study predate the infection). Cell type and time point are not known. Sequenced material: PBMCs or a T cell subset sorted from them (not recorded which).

The DNA of the CDR3 is TGCGCCAGCAGCCAAGAGGCTGGGAATGAGCAGTTCTTC. Protein: CASSQEAGNEQFF. The chain recombines TRBV4-3 with TRBJ2-1; D call uncertain. Trimming took 0 bases from V and 7 from J, leaving 7 bases between them. Germline lookup yields CDR1 LGHNA and CDR2 YSLEER. The CDR3 is 13 amino acids.